A selection of T cell receptor beta chains follows, all from one sample in a study of T cells after yellow fever vaccination. Each CDR3 protein gets one entry after TCRdb re-called the 5' RACE reads with MiXCR. Found here are a few hundred thousand distinct CDR3 sequences, approximately 10% of them singletons; the top ten hold 3% to 4%. The sequencing here drew on CD4+ T cells sorted from PBMCs, taken 5 days after the yellow fever booster vaccination. The origin of the receptors is a man younger than 35 who received the YFV17D yellow fever vaccine. Both conserved end residues are part of each CDR3. The order of the fields is clone size, V gene, D gene, J gene, CDR3 DNA, CDR3 protein. D genes are given only for firm matches. Rows may omit the clone size; those that give it use once, few, many or a size class.

clone_size: few
v_call: TRBV5-1
d_call: .
j_call: TRBJ2-5
cdr3_nt: TGCGCCAGCAGCGGACAGCAAGAGACCCAGTACTTC
cdr3_aa: CASSGQQETQYF

clone_size: few
v_call: TRBV12-3/TRBV12-4
d_call: .
j_call: TRBJ2-3
cdr3_nt: TGTGCCAGCAGTTTAGGGACGAGGGATACGCAGTATTTT
cdr3_aa: CASSLGTRDTQYF

clone_size: .
v_call: TRBV24-1
d_call: TRBD2
j_call: TRBJ2-1
cdr3_nt: TGTGCCACCAGTGATTCCCCTAGCGGGGGTCACAATGAGCAGTTCTTC
cdr3_aa: CATSDSPSGGHNEQFF

clone_size: few
v_call: TRBV20-1
d_call: TRBD2
j_call: TRBJ2-2
cdr3_nt: TGCAGTGCTAGTCTAGCGGGGGGCGTGAACACCGGGGAGCTGTTTTTT
cdr3_aa: CSASLAGGVNTGELFF

clone_size: many
v_call: TRBV23-1
d_call: .
j_call: TRBJ2-4
cdr3_nt: TGCGCCAGCAGTCAATCTAAGAGGGGAAAAAACATTCAGTACTTC
cdr3_aa: CASSQSKRGKNIQYF

clone_size: few
v_call: TRBV12-3/TRBV12-4
d_call: .
j_call: TRBJ2-6
cdr3_nt: TGTGCCAGCAGTGTTGCACACTGGGGGACCTCTGGGGCCAACGTCCTGACTTTC
cdr3_aa: CASSVAHWGTSGANVLTF

clone_size: .
v_call: TRBV27
d_call: TRBD2
j_call: TRBJ2-2
cdr3_nt: TGTGCCAGCACCTCACGCGGGGGGAACACCGGGGAGCTGTTTTTT
cdr3_aa: CASTSRGGNTGELFF

clone_size: few
v_call: TRBV5-4
d_call: .
j_call: TRBJ2-7
cdr3_nt: TGTGCCAGCAGCTTGCGATCGCCCTCCTACGAGCAGTACTTC
cdr3_aa: CASSLRSPSYEQYF

clone_size: few
v_call: TRBV12-3/TRBV12-4
d_call: .
j_call: TRBJ1-2
cdr3_nt: TGTGCCAGCAGTTTTCAAGTGGGAGGCTACACCTTC
cdr3_aa: CASSFQVGGYTF

clone_size: .
v_call: TRBV7-7
d_call: TRBD1
j_call: TRBJ1-1
cdr3_nt: TGTGCCAGCAGCCGGGACAGGGGGGATGAAGCTTTCTTT
cdr3_aa: CASSRDRGDEAFF

clone_size: .
v_call: TRBV6-5
d_call: TRBD1
j_call: TRBJ2-4
cdr3_nt: TGTGCCAGCAGTCCCCCGGGACAGCCCCGAAACATTCAGTACTTC
cdr3_aa: CASSPPGQPRNIQYF

clone_size: .
v_call: TRBV7-9
d_call: .
j_call: TRBJ2-5
cdr3_nt: TGTGCCAGCAGCTTAGGGTCAGGGAGAGAGACCCAGTACTTC
cdr3_aa: CASSLGSGRETQYF

clone_size: few
v_call: TRBV7-8
d_call: TRBD2
j_call: TRBJ2-2
cdr3_nt: TGTGCCAGCAGCCCGACTAGCGGCGTTACCGGGGAGCTGTTTTTT
cdr3_aa: CASSPTSGVTGELFF

clone_size: .
v_call: TRBV7-9
d_call: .
j_call: TRBJ1-1
cdr3_nt: TGTGCCAGCAGCTTATATGTTCGCCAGGAAGCTTTCTTT
cdr3_aa: CASSLYVRQEAFF

clone_size: few
v_call: TRBV12-3/TRBV12-4
d_call: .
j_call: TRBJ1-2
cdr3_nt: TGTGCCAGCAGTTTAAGCCGGGACACAAACTATGGCTACACCTTC
cdr3_aa: CASSLSRDTNYGYTF

clone_size: .
v_call: TRBV19
d_call: .
j_call: TRBJ1-2
cdr3_nt: TGTGCCAGTAGTATAGATCGCCGGGGCGGAGGCTACACCTTC
cdr3_aa: CASSIDRRGGGYTF

clone_size: few
v_call: TRBV7-2
d_call: .
j_call: TRBJ1-4
cdr3_nt: TGTGCCAGCAGTTCCTACACAGGGATTGATGAAAAACTGTTTTTT
cdr3_aa: CASSSYTGIDEKLFF

clone_size: many
v_call: TRBV7-2
d_call: TRBD2
j_call: TRBJ2-5
cdr3_nt: TGTGCCAGCAGCCTTGGACTAGCGGGGAGCCAAGAGACCCAGTACTTC
cdr3_aa: CASSLGLAGSQETQYF

clone_size: many
v_call: TRBV5-1
d_call: .
j_call: TRBJ2-7
cdr3_nt: TGCGCCAGCGGGAGCGGAGGGCCCGCCTACGAGCAGTACTTC
cdr3_aa: CASGSGGPAYEQYF

clone_size: .
v_call: TRBV28
d_call: .
j_call: TRBJ1-1
cdr3_nt: TGTGCCAGCAGGCGAATTGAAGCTTTCTTT
cdr3_aa: CASRRIEAFF

clone_size: .
v_call: TRBV25-1
d_call: .
j_call: TRBJ1-1
cdr3_nt: TGTGCCAGCACCGACAGGATGAACACTGAAGCTTTCTTT
cdr3_aa: CASTDRMNTEAFF

clone_size: many
v_call: TRBV7-3
d_call: .
j_call: TRBJ2-7
cdr3_nt: TGTGCCAGCAGCTTATATAACAGGGATTCCGAGCAGTACTTC
cdr3_aa: CASSLYNRDSEQYF

clone_size: .
v_call: TRBV4-3
d_call: .
j_call: TRBJ1-5
cdr3_nt: TGCGCCAGCAGCCCGGAACCTAATAAGCAGCCCCAGCATTTT
cdr3_aa: CASSPEPNKQPQHF

clone_size: few
v_call: TRBV5-1
d_call: TRBD1
j_call: TRBJ2-1
cdr3_nt: TGCGCCAGCAGCTTACAGGGGGCTATGGACTACAATGAGCAGTTCTTC
cdr3_aa: CASSLQGAMDYNEQFF

clone_size: .
v_call: TRBV14
d_call: .
j_call: TRBJ1-2
cdr3_nt: TGTGCCAGCAGCCAAGTGGGGCTCGGCTACACCTTC
cdr3_aa: CASSQVGLGYTF

clone_size: few
v_call: TRBV10-3
d_call: TRBD1
j_call: TRBJ2-3
cdr3_nt: TGTGCCATCCAGGGGGACAGACCCACAGATACGCAGTATTTT
cdr3_aa: CAIQGDRPTDTQYF

clone_size: .
v_call: TRBV3-1
d_call: .
j_call: TRBJ2-5
cdr3_nt: TGTGCCAGCAGCCAATCTTTTGGGGGAGGACAGGTTGAGACCCAGTACTTC
cdr3_aa: CASSQSFGGGQVETQYF

clone_size: few
v_call: TRBV7-2
d_call: .
j_call: TRBJ2-4
cdr3_nt: TGTGCCAGCAGCTTATCTGGGGCCCTAAACATTCAGTACTTC
cdr3_aa: CASSLSGALNIQYF

clone_size: many
v_call: TRBV6-5
d_call: .
j_call: TRBJ1-1
cdr3_nt: TGTGCCAGCAAACCACGGGTAGTCCTCCCTGTGACTGAAGCTTTCTTT
cdr3_aa: CASKPRVVLPVTEAFF

clone_size: .
v_call: TRBV5-1
d_call: TRBD1
j_call: TRBJ1-2
cdr3_nt: TGCGCCAGCAGTCCGGACAGGGGGTTCTATGGCTACACCTTC
cdr3_aa: CASSPDRGFYGYTF

clone_size: .
v_call: TRBV28
d_call: .
j_call: TRBJ1-5
cdr3_nt: TGTGCCAGCAGTTTACGCAGACAGCCCCAGCATTTT
cdr3_aa: CASSLRRQPQHF

clone_size: .
v_call: TRBV7-9
d_call: TRBD1
j_call: TRBJ2-7
cdr3_nt: TGTGCCAGCAGCTGGGGACAGGGGGAGCAGTACTTC
cdr3_aa: CASSWGQGEQYF

clone_size: .
v_call: TRBV5-1
d_call: .
j_call: TRBJ1-1
cdr3_nt: TGCGCCAGCAGCGCGGATCGACCTCAGAACACTGAAGCTTTCTTT
cdr3_aa: CASSADRPQNTEAFF

clone_size: few
v_call: TRBV10-3
d_call: .
j_call: TRBJ1-5
cdr3_nt: TGTGCCATCAGTGATAGGTGGCCGACGAATCAGCCCCAGCATTTT
cdr3_aa: CAISDRWPTNQPQHF

clone_size: .
v_call: TRBV12-3/TRBV12-4
d_call: .
j_call: TRBJ1-1
cdr3_nt: TGTGCCAGCAGCCGAAGAAGTACTGAAGCTTTCTTT
cdr3_aa: CASSRRSTEAFF

clone_size: .
v_call: TRBV28
d_call: TRBD2
j_call: TRBJ2-1
cdr3_nt: TGTGCCAGCAGTTTGGGGGGACTAGCGTCCAATGAGCAGTTCTTC
cdr3_aa: CASSLGGLASNEQFF

clone_size: many
v_call: TRBV24-1
d_call: TRBD1
j_call: TRBJ2-1
cdr3_nt: TGTGCCACCAGTGACTCGGACAGGGGGCGCGACAATGAGCAGTTCTTC
cdr3_aa: CATSDSDRGRDNEQFF

clone_size: .
v_call: TRBV11-1
d_call: .
j_call: TRBJ2-5
cdr3_nt: TGTGCCAGCACTAAGGCATACCAAGAGACCCAGTACTTC
cdr3_aa: CASTKAYQETQYF

clone_size: .
v_call: TRBV20-1
d_call: TRBD2
j_call: TRBJ2-2
cdr3_nt: TGCAGTGCTAAACTAGCGGGGGCGAAAGACACCGGGGAGCTGTTTTTT
cdr3_aa: CSAKLAGAKDTGELFF

clone_size: .
v_call: TRBV5-1
d_call: .
j_call: TRBJ2-5
cdr3_nt: TGCGCCAGCAGCCCGGTGACGGGTGAAGAGACCCAGTACTTC
cdr3_aa: CASSPVTGEETQYF

clone_size: once
v_call: TRBV7-3
d_call: .
j_call: TRBJ2-1
cdr3_nt: TGTGCCAGCAGCTCCCAGTATGAGCAGTTCTTC
cdr3_aa: CASSSQYEQFF

clone_size: few
v_call: TRBV20-1
d_call: TRBD1
j_call: TRBJ1-1
cdr3_nt: TGCAGTGCTAGAGGGGGCAGGGGGCCCATGAACACTGAAGCTTTCTTT
cdr3_aa: CSARGGRGPMNTEAFF

clone_size: few
v_call: TRBV2
d_call: .
j_call: TRBJ2-1
cdr3_nt: TGTGCCAGCAGTGCCCTCCTCCTCGATGAGCAGTTCTTC
cdr3_aa: CASSALLLDEQFF

clone_size: few
v_call: TRBV6-5
d_call: .
j_call: TRBJ1-6
cdr3_nt: TGTGCCAGCAGTTACTCAGCCAGGGATTCACCCCTCCACTTT
cdr3_aa: CASSYSARDSPLHF

clone_size: many
v_call: TRBV5-1
d_call: TRBD1
j_call: TRBJ2-6
cdr3_nt: TGCGCCAGCAGCGCGGACAGGGCTGGGGCCAACGTCCTGACTTTC
cdr3_aa: CASSADRAGANVLTF

clone_size: .
v_call: TRBV12-3/TRBV12-4
d_call: TRBD2
j_call: TRBJ2-3
cdr3_nt: TGTGCCAGCAGCAAACTTCATCGGGGGACTAGCGGCACAGATACGCAGTATTTT
cdr3_aa: CASSKLHRGTSGTDTQYF

clone_size: few
v_call: TRBV5-1
d_call: TRBD1
j_call: TRBJ1-2
cdr3_nt: TGCGCCAGCAGCGCCCTACCGTCAGAGGGACAGGGATGGTATGGCTACACCTTC
cdr3_aa: CASSALPSEGQGWYGYTF

clone_size: .
v_call: TRBV7-8
d_call: TRBD2
j_call: TRBJ2-1
cdr3_nt: TGTGCCAGCAGCTCGGAGCGGGGTCACGACAATGAGCAGTTCTTC
cdr3_aa: CASSSERGHDNEQFF

clone_size: .
v_call: TRBV5-1
d_call: TRBD1
j_call: TRBJ1-6
cdr3_nt: TGCGCCAGCAGCGGGGGGACAGGGTTGGATTCACCCCTCCACTTT
cdr3_aa: CASSGGTGLDSPLHF

clone_size: few
v_call: TRBV5-6
d_call: .
j_call: TRBJ2-3
cdr3_nt: TGTGCCAGCGCCCTCGCCGATACGCAGTATTTT
cdr3_aa: CASALADTQYF

clone_size: few
v_call: TRBV18
d_call: TRBD1
j_call: TRBJ1-1
cdr3_nt: TGTGCCAGCTCATCAACCCTTGACAGGGGGCGGGGCACTGAAGCTTTCTTT
cdr3_aa: CASSSTLDRGRGTEAFF